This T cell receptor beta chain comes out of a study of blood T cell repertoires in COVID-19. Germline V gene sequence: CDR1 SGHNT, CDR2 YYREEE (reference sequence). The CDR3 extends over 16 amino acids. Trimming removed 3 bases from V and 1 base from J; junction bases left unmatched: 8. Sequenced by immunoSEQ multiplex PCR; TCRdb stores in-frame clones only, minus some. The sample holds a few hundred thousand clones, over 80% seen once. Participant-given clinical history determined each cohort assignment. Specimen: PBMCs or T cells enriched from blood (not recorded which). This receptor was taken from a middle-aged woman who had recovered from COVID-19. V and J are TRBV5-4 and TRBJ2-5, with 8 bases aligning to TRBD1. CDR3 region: CASSSPSGGLQETQYF. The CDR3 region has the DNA TGTGCCAGCAGCTCCCCTTCAGGGGGCCTCCAAGAGACCCAGTACTTC.